This T cell receptor (beta chain) came from a study of CD8+CD57+ T cells in acquired aplastic anemia. Study information: The mean DNA yield obtained from sorted CD4+ and CD8+ cells came to about 3.2 ug. Healthy donor sequencing depth: about 10 million CD4+, roughly 11 million CD8+ reads. Study results and caveats: In common between the patients and the controls were twenty-nine CD8+ CDR3 sequences. No significant difference in CD8+ Simpson's diversity was found between patients and controls.

CDR3 length equals 15 residues. Germline CDR1 is SNHLY and CDR2 is FYNNEI. V was clipped by 1 base and J by 4 bases; unmatched bases: 4. As concerns this clonotype: The antigen is not known.

CDR3 and TCR beta VDJ profiling relied on genomic DNA as the template. MiXCR, run by TCRdb on the reads, gives a single entry per CDR3 protein. The table has 150,000 or so distinct CDR3 sequences, about three fifths seen once. Sequencing was performed on sorted CD4+, CD8+, or CD8+CD57+ T cells (not recorded which) from PBMCs. The clonotype was recovered from a human donor in good health. The chain links TRBV2 to TRBJ2-1; 7 nucleotides agree with TRBD1. As DNA, the CDR3 is TGTGCCAGCAGTGAAGAGGGGACAGTTTACAATGAGCAGTTCTTC. Protein sequence: CASSEEGTVYNEQFF.